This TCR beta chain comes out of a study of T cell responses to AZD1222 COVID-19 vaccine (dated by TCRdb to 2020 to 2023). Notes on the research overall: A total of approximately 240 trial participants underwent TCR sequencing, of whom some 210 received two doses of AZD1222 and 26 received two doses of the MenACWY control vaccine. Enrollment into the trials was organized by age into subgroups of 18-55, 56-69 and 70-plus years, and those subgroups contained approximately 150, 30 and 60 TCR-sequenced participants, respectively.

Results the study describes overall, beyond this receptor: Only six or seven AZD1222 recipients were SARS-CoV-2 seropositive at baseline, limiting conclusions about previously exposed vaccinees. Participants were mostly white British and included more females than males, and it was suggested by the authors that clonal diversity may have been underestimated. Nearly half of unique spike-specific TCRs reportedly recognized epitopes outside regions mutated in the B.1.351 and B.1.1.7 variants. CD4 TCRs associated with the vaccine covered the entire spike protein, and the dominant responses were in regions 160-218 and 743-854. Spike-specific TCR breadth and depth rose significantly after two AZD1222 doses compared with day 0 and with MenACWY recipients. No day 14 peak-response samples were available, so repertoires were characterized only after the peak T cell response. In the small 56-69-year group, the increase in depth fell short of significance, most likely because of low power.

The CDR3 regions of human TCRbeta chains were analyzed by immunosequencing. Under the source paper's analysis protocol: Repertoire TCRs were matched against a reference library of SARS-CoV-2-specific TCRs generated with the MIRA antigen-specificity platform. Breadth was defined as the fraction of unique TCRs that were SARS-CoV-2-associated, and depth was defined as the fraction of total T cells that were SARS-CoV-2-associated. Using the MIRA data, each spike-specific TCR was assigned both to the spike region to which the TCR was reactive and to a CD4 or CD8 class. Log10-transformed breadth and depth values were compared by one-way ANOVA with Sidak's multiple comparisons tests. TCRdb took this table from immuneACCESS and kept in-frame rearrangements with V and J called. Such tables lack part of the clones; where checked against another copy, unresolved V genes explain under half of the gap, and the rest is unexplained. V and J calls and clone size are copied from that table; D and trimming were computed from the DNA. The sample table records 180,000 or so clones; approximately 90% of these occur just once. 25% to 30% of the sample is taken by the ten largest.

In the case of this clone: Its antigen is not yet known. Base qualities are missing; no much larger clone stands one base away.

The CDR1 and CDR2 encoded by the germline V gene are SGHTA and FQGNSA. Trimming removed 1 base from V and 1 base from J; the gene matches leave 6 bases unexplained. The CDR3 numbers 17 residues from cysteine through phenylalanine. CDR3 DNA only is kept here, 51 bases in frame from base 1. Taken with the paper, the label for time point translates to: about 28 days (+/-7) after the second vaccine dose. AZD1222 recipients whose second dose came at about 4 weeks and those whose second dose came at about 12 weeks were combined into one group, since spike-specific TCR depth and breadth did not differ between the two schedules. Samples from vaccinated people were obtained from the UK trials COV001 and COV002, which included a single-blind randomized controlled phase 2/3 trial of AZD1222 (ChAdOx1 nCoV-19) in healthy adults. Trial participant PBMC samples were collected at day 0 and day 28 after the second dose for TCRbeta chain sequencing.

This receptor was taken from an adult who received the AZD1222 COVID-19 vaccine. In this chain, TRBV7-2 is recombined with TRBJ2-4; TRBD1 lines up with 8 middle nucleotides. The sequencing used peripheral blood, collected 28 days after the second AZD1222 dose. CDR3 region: CASSLEQGVGAKNIQYF. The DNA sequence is TGTGCCAGCAGCTTAGAACAGGGGGTTGGGGCCAAAAACATTCAGTACTTC. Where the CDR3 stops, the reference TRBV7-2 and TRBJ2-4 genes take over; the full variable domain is GAGVSQSPSNKVTEKGKDVELRCDPISGHTALYWYRQSLGQGLEFLIYFQGNSAPDKSGLPSDRFSAERTGGSVSTLTIQRTQQEDSAVYLCASSLEQGVGAKNIQYFGAGTRLSVL.